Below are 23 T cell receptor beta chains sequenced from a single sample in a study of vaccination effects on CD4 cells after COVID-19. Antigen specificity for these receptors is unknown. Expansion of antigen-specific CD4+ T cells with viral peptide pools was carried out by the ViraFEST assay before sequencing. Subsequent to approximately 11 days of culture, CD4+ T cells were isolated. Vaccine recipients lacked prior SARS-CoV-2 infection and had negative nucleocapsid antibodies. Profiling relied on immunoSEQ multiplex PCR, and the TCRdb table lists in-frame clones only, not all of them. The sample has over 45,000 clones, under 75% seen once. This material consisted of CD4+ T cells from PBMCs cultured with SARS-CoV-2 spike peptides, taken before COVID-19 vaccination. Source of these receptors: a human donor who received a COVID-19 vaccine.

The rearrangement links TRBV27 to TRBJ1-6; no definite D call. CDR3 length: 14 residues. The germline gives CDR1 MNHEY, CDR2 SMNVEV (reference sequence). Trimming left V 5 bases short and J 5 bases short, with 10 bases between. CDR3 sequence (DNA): TGTGCCAGCAGTGGGTCCTGGAATAATTCACCCCTCCACTTT. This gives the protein CASSGSWNNSPLHF.

CDR3 bases: TGTGCCAGCAGCCCGGGGTACAATGAGCAGTTCTTC. As protein: CASSPGYNEQFF. The gene calls are TRBV5-4 and TRBJ2-1, with D perhaps matching TRBD2 (5 bases). The length of the CDR3 is 12 residues. Germline loops: CDR1 SGHNT, CDR2 YYREEE (reference sequence). V dropped 4 bases and J dropped 4 bases, with 6 bases sitting between them.

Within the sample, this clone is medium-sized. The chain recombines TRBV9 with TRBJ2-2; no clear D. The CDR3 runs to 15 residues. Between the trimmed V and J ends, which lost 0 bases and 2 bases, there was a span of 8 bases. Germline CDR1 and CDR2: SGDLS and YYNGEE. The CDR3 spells CASSVGSVNTGELFF. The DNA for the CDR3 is TGTGCCAGCAGCGTAGGGTCCGTTAACACCGGGGAGCTGTTTTTT.

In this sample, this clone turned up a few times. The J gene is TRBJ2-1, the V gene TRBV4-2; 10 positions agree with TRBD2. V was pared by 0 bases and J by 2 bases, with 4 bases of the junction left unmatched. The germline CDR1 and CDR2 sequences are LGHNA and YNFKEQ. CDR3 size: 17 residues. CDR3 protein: CASSQDRTSGTYNEQFF. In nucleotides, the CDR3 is TGTGCCAGCAGCCAAGATAGGACTAGCGGCACCTACAATGAGCAGTTCTTC.

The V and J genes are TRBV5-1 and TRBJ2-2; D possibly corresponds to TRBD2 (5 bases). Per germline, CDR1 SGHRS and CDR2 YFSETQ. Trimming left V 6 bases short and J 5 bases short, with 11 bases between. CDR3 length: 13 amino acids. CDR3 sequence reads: CASTPSGTGELFF. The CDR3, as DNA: TGCGCCAGCACCCCGTCGGGGACCGGGGAGCTGTTTTTT.

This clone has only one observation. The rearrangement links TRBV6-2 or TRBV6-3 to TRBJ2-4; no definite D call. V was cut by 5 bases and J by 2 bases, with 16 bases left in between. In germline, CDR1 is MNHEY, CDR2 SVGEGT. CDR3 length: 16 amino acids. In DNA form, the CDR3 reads TGTGCCAGCAGTGGAATCACCTCAGGTTCCAAAAACATTCAGTACTTC. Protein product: CASSGITSGSKNIQYF.

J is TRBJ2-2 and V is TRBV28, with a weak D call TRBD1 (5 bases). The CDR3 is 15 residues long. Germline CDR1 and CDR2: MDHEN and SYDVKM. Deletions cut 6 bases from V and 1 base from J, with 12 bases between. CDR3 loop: CASRTGQGNTGELFF. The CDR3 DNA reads TGTGCCAGCAGGACTGGGCAGGGGAACACCGGGGAGCTGTTTTTT.

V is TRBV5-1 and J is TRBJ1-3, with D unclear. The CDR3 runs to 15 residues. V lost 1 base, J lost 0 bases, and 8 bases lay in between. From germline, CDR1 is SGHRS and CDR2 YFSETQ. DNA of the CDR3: TGCGCCAGCAGCTTGCAAGGTAGCTCTGGAAACACCATATATTTT. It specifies CASSLQGSSGNTIYF.

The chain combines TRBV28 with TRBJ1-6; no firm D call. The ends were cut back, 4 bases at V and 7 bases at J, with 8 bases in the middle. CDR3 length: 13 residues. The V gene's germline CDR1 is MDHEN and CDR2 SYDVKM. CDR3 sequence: CASSSGKNSPLHF. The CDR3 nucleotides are TGTGCCAGCAGTTCGGGGAAAAATTCACCCCTCCACTTT.

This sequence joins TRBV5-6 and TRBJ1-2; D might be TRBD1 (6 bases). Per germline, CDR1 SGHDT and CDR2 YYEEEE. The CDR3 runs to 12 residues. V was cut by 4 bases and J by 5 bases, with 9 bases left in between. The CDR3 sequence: CASSLQGYGYTF. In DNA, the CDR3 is TGTGCCAGCAGCCTACAGGGTTATGGCTACACCTTC.

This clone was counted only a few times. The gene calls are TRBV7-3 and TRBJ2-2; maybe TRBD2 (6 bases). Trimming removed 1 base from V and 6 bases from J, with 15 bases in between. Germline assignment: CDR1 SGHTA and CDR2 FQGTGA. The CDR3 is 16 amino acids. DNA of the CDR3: TGTGCCAGCAGCTTAAGACGGGAGAGGGCTCCCGGGGAGCTGTTTTTT. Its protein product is CASSLRRERAPGELFF. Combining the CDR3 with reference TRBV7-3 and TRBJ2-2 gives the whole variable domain GAGVSQTPSNKVTEKGKYVELRCDPISGHTALYWYRQSLGQGPEFLIYFQGTGAADDSGLPNDRFFAVRPEGSVSTLKIQRTERGDSAVYLCASSLRRERAPGELFFGEGSRLTVL.

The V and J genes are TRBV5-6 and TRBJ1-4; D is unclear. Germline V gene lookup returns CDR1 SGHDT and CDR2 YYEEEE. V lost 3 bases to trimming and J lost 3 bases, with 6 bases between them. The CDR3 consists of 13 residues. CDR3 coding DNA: TGTGCCAGCAGCTATAAGGCTAATGAAAAACTGTTTTTT. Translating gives CASSYKANEKLFF.

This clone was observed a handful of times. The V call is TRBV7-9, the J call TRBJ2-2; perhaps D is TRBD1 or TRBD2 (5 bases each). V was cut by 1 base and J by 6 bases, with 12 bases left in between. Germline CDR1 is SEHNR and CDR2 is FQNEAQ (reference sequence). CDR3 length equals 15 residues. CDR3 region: CASSLGESGPGELFF. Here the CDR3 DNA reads TGTGCCAGCAGCTTAGGGGAATCGGGACCCGGGGAGCTGTTTTTT.

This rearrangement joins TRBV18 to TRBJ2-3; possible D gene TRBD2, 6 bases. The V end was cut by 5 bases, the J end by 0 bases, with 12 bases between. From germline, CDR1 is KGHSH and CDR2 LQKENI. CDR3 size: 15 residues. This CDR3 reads CASSSLAGSTDTQYF. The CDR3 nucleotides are TGTGCCAGCTCATCGCTTGCGGGGAGCACAGATACGCAGTATTTT.

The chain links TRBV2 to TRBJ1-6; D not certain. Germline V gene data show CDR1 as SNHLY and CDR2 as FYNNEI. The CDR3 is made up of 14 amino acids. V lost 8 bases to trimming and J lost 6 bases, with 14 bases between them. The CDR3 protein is CASEAGPSNSPLHF. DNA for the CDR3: TGTGCCAGCGAGGCCGGGCCGAGTAATTCACCCCTCCACTTT.

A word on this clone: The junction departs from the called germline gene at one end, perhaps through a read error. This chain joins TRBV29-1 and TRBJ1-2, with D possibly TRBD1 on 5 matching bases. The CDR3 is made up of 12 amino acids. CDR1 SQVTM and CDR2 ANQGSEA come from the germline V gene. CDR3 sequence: CSVLGHNHGYTF. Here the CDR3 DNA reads TGCAGCGTCTTGGGGCATAACCATGGCTACACCTTC.

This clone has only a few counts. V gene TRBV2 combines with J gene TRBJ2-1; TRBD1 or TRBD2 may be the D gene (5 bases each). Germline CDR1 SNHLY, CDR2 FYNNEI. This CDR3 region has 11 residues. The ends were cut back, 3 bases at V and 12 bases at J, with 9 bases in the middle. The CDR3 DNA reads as TGTGCCAGCAGTGATCCGGGACCGCAGTTCTTC. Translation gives CASSDPGPQFF.

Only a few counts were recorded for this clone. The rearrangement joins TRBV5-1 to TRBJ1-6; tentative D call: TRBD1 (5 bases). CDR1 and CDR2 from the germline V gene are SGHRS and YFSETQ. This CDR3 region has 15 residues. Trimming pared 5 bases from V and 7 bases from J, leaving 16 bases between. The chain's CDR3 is CASRTGTPTNSPLHF. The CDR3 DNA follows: TGCGCCAGCAGGACGGGGACCCCCACAAATTCACCCCTCCACTTT.

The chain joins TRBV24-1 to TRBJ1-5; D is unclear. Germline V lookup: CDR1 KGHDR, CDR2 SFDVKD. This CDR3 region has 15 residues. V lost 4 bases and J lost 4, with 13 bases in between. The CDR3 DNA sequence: TGTGCCACCAGTGACCCCGGGCCTCAAAATCAGCCCCAGCATTTT. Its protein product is CATSDPGPQNQPQHF.

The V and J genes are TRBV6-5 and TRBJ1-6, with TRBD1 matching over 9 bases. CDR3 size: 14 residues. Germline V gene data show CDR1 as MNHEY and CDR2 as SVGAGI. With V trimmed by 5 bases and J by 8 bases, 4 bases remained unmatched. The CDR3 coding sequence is TGTGCCAGCAGTCACAGGGGGCCTCATTCACCCCTCCACTTT. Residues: CASSHRGPHSPLHF.

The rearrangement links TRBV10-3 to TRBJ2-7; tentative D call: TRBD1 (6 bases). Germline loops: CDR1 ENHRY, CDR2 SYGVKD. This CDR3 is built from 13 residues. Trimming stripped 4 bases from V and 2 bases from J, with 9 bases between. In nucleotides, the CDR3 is TGTGCCATCAGTGCGGACAGAGCCTACGAGCAGTACTTC. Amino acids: CAISADRAYEQYF.

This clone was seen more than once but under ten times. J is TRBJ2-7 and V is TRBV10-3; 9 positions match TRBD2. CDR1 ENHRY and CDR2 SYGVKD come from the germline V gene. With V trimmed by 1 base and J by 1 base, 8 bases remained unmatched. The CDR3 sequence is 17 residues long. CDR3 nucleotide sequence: TGTGCCATCAGTGAGTTCTCTCCGGGACTAGCTTCCTACGAGCAGTACTTC. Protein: CAISEFSPGLASYEQYF.

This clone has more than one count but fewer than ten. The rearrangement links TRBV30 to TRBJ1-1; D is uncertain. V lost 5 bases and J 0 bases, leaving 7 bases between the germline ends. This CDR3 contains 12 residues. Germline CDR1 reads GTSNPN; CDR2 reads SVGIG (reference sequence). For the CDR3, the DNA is TGTGCCTGGGAGAGGCTGAACACTGAAGCTTTCTTT. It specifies CAWERLNTEAFF.